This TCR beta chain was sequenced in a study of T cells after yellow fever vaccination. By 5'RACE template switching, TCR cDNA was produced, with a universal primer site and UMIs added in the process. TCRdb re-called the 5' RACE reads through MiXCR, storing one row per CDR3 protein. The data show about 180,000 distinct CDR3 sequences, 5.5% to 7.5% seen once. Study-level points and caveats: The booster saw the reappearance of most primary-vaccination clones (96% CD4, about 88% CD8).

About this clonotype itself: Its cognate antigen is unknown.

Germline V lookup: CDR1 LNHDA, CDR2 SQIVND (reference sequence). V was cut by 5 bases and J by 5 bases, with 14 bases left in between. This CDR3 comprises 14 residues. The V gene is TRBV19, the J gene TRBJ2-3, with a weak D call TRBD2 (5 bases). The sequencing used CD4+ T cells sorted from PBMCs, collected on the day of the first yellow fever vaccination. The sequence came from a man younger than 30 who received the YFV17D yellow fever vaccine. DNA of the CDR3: TGTGCCAGTAGTTCCAGGACTGGGATAGATACGCAGTATTTT. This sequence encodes CASSSRTGIDTQYF.